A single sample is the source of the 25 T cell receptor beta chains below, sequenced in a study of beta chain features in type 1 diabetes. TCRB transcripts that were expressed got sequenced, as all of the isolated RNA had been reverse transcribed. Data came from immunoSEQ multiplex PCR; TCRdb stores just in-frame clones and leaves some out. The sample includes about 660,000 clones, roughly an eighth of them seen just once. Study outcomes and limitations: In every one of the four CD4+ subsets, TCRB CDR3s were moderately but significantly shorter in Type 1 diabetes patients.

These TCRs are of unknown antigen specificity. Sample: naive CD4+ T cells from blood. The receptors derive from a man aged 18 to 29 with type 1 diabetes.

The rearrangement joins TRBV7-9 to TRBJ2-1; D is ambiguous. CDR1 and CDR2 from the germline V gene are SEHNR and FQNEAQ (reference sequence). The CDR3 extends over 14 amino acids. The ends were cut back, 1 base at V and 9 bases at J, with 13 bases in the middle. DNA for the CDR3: TGTGCCAGCAGCTTAGGTAGCCCCCCTGCTGAGCAGTTCTTC. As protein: CASSLGSPPAEQFF.

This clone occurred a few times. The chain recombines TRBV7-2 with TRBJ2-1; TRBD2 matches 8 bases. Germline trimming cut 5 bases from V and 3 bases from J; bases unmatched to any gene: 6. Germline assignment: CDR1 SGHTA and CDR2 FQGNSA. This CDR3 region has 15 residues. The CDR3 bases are TGTGCCAGCAGCCCCTCCGCGGGGGGCTACAATGAGCAGTTCTTC. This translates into CASSPSAGGYNEQFF.

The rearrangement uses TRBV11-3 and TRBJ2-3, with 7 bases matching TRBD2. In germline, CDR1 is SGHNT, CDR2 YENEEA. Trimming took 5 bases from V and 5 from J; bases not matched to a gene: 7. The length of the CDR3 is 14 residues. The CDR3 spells CASSLGLVGDTQYF. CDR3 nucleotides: TGTGCCAGCAGCCTTGGACTAGTAGGAGATACGCAGTATTTT.

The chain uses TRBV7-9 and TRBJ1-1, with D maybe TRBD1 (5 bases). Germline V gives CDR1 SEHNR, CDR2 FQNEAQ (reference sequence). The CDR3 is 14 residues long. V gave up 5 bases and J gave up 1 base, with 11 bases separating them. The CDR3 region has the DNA TGTGCCAGCAGCCTCCGGGACGGGAACACTGAAGCTTTCTTT. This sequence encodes CASSLRDGNTEAFF.

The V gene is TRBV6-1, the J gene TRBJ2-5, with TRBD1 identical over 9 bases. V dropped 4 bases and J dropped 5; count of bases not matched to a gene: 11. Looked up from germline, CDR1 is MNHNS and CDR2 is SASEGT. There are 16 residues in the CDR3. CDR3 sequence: CASSAYPGTGMETQYF. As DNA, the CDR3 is TGTGCCAGCAGTGCATATCCCGGGACAGGGATGGAGACCCAGTACTTC.

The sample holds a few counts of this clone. The CDR3 DNA follows: TGTGCCAGCAGGGAAACGGTCTATGGCTACACCTTC. Translation: CASRETVYGYTF. The chain recombines TRBV2 with TRBJ1-2, with D unclear. Germline V gene data show CDR1 as SNHLY and CDR2 as FYNNEI. The CDR3 sequence is 12 residues long. Trimming shortened V by 6 bases and J by 4 bases, and 9 bases separated the two germline ends.

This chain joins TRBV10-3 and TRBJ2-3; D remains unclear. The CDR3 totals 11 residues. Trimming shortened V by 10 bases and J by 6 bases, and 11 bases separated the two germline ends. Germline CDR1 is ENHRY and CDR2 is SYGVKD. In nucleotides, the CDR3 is TGTGCCACCACGACATCGGATACGCAGTATTTT. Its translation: CATTTSDTQYF.

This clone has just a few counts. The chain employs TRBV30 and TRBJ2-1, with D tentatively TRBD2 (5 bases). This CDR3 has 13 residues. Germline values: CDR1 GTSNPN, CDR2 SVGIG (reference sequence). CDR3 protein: CARAPEPYNEQFF. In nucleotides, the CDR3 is TGTGCGCGGGCCCCGGAACCCTACAATGAGCAGTTCTTC. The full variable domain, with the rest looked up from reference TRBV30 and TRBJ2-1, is SQTIHQWPATLVQPVGSPLSLECTVEGTSNPNLYWYRQAAGRGLQLLFYSVGIGQISSEVPQNLSASRPQDRQFILSSKKLLLSDSGFYLCARAPEPYNEQFFGPGTRLTVL.

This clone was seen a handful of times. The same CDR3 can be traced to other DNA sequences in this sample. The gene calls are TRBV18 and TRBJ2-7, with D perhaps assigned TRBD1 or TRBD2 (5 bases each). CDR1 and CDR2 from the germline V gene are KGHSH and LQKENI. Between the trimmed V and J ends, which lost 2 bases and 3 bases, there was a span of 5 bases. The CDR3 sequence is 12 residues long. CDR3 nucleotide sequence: TGTGCCAGCTCACCAGGGGGCTACGAGCAGTACTTC. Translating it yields CASSPGGYEQYF.

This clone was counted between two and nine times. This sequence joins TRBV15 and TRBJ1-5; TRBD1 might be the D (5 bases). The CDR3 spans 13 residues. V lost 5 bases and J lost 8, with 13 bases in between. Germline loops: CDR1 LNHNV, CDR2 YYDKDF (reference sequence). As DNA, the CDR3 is TGTGCCACCAGCGGCAGGGATTCGGAGCCCCAGCATTTT. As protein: CATSGRDSEPQHF.

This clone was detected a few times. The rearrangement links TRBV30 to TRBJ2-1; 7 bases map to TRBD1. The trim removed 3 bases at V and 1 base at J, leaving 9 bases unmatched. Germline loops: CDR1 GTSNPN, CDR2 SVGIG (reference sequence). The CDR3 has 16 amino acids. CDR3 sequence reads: CAWSPLGTASYNEQFF. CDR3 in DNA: TGTGCCTGGAGCCCCCTCGGGACAGCATCCTACAATGAGCAGTTCTTC.

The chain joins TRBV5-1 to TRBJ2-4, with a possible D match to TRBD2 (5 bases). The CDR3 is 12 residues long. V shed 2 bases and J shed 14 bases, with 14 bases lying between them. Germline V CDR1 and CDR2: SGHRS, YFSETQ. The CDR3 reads CASSLIGDRKYF. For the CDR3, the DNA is TGCGCCAGCAGCTTAATCGGGGATCGGAAGTACTTC.

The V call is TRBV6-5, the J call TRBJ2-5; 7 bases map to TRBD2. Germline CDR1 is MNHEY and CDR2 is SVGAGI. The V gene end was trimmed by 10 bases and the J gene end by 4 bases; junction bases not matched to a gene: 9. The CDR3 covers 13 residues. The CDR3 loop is CATAREGAETQYF. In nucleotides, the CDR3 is TGTGCCACCGCCAGGGAGGGAGCAGAGACCCAGTACTTC.

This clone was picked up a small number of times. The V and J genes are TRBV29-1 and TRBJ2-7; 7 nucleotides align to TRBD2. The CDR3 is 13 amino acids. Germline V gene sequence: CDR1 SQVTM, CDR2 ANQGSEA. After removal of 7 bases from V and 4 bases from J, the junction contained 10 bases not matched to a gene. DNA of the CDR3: TGCAGCGCTCAGGTGCTAGCGGAATACGAGCAGTACTTC. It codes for CSAQVLAEYEQYF.

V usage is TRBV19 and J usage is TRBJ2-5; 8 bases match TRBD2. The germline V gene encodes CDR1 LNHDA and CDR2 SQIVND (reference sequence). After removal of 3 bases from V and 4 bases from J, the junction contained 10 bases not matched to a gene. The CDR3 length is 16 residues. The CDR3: CASSIVAGRGPETQYF. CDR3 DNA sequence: TGTGCCAGTAGTATTGTAGCGGGGAGGGGACCAGAGACCCAGTACTTC.

As DNA, the CDR3 is TGTGCCAGCAGTGACGATCTAGCGGTCGGTCCCCAGCATTTT. This encodes CASSDDLAVGPQHF. The rearrangement links TRBV6-4 to TRBJ1-5; D unresolved. The germline gives CDR1 MRHNA, CDR2 SNTAGT. The CDR3 runs 14 residues. Trimming left V 2 bases short and J 10 bases short, with 15 bases between.

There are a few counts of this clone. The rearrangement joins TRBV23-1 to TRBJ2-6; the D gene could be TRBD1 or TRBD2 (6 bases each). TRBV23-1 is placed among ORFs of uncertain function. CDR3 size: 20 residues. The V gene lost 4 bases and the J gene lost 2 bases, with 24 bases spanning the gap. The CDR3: CASSPVAGSAGAPGANVLTF. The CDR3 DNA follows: TGCGCCAGCAGTCCGGTTGCGGGGTCGGCAGGGGCCCCTGGGGCCAACGTCCTGACTTTC.

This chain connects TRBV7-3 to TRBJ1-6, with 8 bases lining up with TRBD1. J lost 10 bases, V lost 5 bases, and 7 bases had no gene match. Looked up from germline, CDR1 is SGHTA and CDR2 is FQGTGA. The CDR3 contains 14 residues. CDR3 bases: TGTGCCAGCAGCCCCGGACAGGGAAGGTCACCCCTCCACTTT. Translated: CASSPGQGRSPLHF.

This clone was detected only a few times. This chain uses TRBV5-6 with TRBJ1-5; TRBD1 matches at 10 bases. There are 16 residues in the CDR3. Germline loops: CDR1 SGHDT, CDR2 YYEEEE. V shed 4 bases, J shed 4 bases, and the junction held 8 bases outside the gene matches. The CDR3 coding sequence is TGTGCCAGCAGCCTTCGGTGGACAGGGGGTAATCAGCCCCAGCATTTT. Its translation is CASSLRWTGGNQPQHF. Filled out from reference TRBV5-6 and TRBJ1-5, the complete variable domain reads DAGVTQSPTHLIKTRGQQVTLRCSPKSGHDTVSWYQQALGQGPQFIFQYYEEEERQRGNFPDRFSGHQFPNYSSELNVNALLLGDSALYLCASSLRWTGGNQPQHFGDGTRLSIL.

The DNA for the CDR3 is TGTGCCAGCAGTCCTGGAACTGGTAGTTACGAGCAGTACTTC. Amino acids: CASSPGTGSYEQYF. V is TRBV7-2 and J is TRBJ2-7; D not resolved. Trimming took 6 bases from V and 4 from J, leaving 16 bases between them. CDR3 size: 14 residues. Germline V lookup: CDR1 SGHTA, CDR2 FQGNSA.

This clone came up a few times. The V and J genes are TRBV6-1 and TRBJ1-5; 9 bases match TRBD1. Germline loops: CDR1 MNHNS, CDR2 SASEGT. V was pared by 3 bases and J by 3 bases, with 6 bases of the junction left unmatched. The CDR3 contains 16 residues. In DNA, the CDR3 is TGTGCCAGCAGTGACATGGGACAGGGTAACAATCAGCCCCAGCATTTT. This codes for CASSDMGQGNNQPQHF.

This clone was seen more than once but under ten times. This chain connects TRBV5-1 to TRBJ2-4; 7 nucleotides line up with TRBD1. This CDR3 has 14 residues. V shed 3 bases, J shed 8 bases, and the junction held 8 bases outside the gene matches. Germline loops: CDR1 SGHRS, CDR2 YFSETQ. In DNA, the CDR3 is TGCGCCAGCAGCTCGGACAGGCCGATGGACATTCAGTACTTC. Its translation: CASSSDRPMDIQYF.

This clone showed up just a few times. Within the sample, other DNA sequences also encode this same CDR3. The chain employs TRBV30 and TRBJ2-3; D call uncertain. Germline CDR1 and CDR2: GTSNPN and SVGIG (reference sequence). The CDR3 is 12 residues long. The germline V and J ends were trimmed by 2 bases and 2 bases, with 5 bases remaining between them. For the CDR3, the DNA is TGTGCCTGGAGTACGTCCACAGATACGCAGTATTTT. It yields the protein CAWSTSTDTQYF.

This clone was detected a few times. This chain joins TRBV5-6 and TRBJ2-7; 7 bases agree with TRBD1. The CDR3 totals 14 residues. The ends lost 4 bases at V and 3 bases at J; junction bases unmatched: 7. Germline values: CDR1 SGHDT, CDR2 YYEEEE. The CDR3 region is CASSEGTVLYEQYF. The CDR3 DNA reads TGTGCCAGCAGCGAAGGGACAGTCCTCTACGAGCAGTACTTC.

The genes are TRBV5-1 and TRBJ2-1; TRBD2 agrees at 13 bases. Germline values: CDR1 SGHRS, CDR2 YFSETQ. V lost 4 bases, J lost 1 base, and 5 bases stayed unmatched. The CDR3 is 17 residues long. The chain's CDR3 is CASSRGLAGASYNEQFF. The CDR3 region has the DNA TGCGCCAGCAGCCGTGGACTAGCGGGAGCTTCCTACAATGAGCAGTTCTTC.